Listed below are T cell receptor beta chains from one sample, sequenced in a study of blood T cell repertoires in COVID-19. Clones were read by immunoSEQ multiplex PCR, and TCRdb kept only the in-frame ones, dropping some. The sample shows roughly 130,000 clones, 80% to 90% of them seen only once. The sequenced sample was PBMCs or T cells enriched from blood (not recorded which). These receptors all come from a woman aged 50 to 60 with acute COVID-19. Each CDR3 is given without its conserved first and last residue.

V gene: TRBV19
CDR3 protein: ASSSGTGDLSTYNQPQH

V gene: TRBV24-1
CDR3 protein: ATSDLGDTGTRFPNEQF

V gene: TRBV4-3
CDR3 protein: ASSQDGGAGNTIY

V gene: TRBV4-2
CDR3 protein: ASSQEVNRGSYGYT

V gene: TRBV2
CDR3 protein: ASSPMAGQGSQPQH

V gene: TRBV4-1
CDR3 protein: ASSQAGEVF

V gene: TRBV9
CDR3 protein: ASTSDSNYGYT

V gene: TRBV4-3
CDR3 protein: ASSQETDRTYYGYT

V gene: TRBV25-1
CDR3 protein: ASSEHPMTEALNYGYT

V gene: TRBV2
CDR3 protein: ASYTLAGAGYEQF

V gene: TRBV2
CDR3 protein: ASSDLARDTQY

V gene: TRBV11-2
CDR3 protein: ASSSSAANYGYT

V gene: TRBV18
CDR3 protein: ASSPASGLNTGELF

V gene: TRBV3-1/TRBV3-2
CDR3 protein: ASSRQLAGGEITGELF

V gene: TRBV9
CDR3 protein: ASSVDMTGELF

V gene: TRBV6-5
CDR3 protein: ASSPRQGLFYEQY

V gene: TRBV27
CDR3 protein: ASSARTTSTLGQVGGYT

V gene: TRBV4-1
CDR3 protein: ASTPGDRGVLTRGYT

V gene: TRBV18
CDR3 protein: ASSPGQGLSGNTIY

V gene: TRBV6-1
CDR3 protein: ASSDLYRGSGANVLT

V gene: TRBV7-2
CDR3 protein: ASSSRQGVFQPQH

V gene: TRBV7-9
CDR3 protein: ASTSDTEAF

V gene: TRBV30
CDR3 protein: AWSRGQLSGNTIY

V gene: TRBV6-2/TRBV6-3
CDR3 protein: ASSYSRRDRGGYSNQPQH

V gene: TRBV11-3
CDR3 protein: ASSLGTSADTQY

V gene: TRBV19
CDR3 protein: ASSNLPPGPYGYT

V gene: TRBV19
CDR3 protein: ASRMGAGGSSSIVYEQY

V gene: TRBV3-1/TRBV3-2
CDR3 protein: ASSLNYGYT

V gene: TRBV7-8
CDR3 protein: ASSMGQNSGNTIY

V gene: TRBV5-1
CDR3 protein: ASSLGSGTRDYGYT

V gene: TRBV7-9
CDR3 protein: ASSSSGRRETQY

V gene: TRBV28
CDR3 protein: ASSFTEAYGYT

V gene: TRBV2
CDR3 protein: ASGTGRASPLH

V gene: TRBV6-2/TRBV6-3
CDR3 protein: ASSYPREGTGELF

V gene: TRBV19
CDR3 protein: ASSMGQEPTNEKLF

V gene: TRBV7-2
CDR3 protein: ASSLGQGTANYGYT

V gene: TRBV5-1
CDR3 protein: ASSVRDTVVSGYT

V gene: TRBV6-5
CDR3 protein: ASLSRWLSNSPLH

V gene: TRBV5-1
CDR3 protein: ASSTGTPNTGELF

V gene: TRBV4-1
CDR3 protein: ASSQEAGVDYNEQF

V gene: TRBV19
CDR3 protein: ASSTRQGVLF

V gene: TRBV11-2
CDR3 protein: ASSLDSLTSGYEQY

V gene: TRBV27
CDR3 protein: ASSLSRLGGEQY

V gene: TRBV30
CDR3 protein: ALNQGASGANVLT

V gene: TRBV9
CDR3 protein: ASSGRGGFTEAF

V gene: TRBV3-1/TRBV3-2
CDR3 protein: ASSQGAAHEQY

V gene: TRBV19
CDR3 protein: ASRRQARYSGNTIY

V gene: TRBV5-1
CDR3 protein: ASSLDLSPLNEQF

V gene: TRBV7-2
CDR3 protein: ASSFQGRGNTIY

V gene: TRBV6-2/TRBV6-3
CDR3 protein: ASSSGLAGSNEQF

V gene: TRBV19
CDR3 protein: ASSISRDSGNTIY

V gene: TRBV24-1
CDR3 protein: ATSEGSGPGPYNEQF

V gene: TRBV7-8
CDR3 protein: ASSVQQGGTLEAF

V gene: TRBV5-1
CDR3 protein: ASSRGEFPSTDTQY

V gene: TRBV19
CDR3 protein: ASSTSGRAIYNEQF

V gene: TRBV7-9
CDR3 protein: ASSSTVRATEAF

V gene: TRBV14
CDR3 protein: ASSRGLGLEAF